This T cell receptor beta chain was captured in a study of blood T cells in healthy people across ages (dated by TCRdb to about 2015). About the investigation overall: In model experiments, template switching captured roughly one uniquely barcoded TCR beta cDNA molecule for every two T cells. Age-related changes in TCR beta repertoire diversity were measured in the study by deep sequencing normalized with unique cDNA molecular identifiers. The donors were divided into four age groups: young (average around 17 years), middle-aged (under 40), aged (under 70) and long-lived (roughly 82). The study analyzed two additional independent replicas of 1 million unique cDNA reads from the same blood draw for two donors, one aged 18 to 30 and one aged 80 or older. Broader findings and caveats from the paper: The long-lived group showed more naive CD4+ T cells, fewer expanded clones and increased TCR diversity than the aged group, suggesting age selection. Observed TCR beta diversity per million T cells fell roughly linearly with age, and a significant reduction was already apparent by age about 36. Since profiling was done on bulk unsorted PBMCs, naive and antigen-experienced compartments could not be conclusively compared. Because the CMV infection status of the donors was unknown, age-related changes in expanded clonotypes may potentially have been confounded. Estimates of total diversity based on one million sequenced T cells were regarded as lower bounds and as underestimates. A strong correlation was found between observed TCR beta diversity and the percentage of naive T cells measured by flow cytometry.

This clonotype was seen only a few times. Its antigen target is currently unknown. No clone much larger than this one lies a single base away; base qualities are absent. The library came from 5' RACE. TCRdb names Illumina HiSeq 2500 as the instrument used. The second PCR ran for roughly 6 to 11 cycles and used a J-beta primer mix along with a sample-barcoded 5' primer. Each TCR beta cDNA molecule received a unique molecular identifier from a template-switch 5' adaptor carrying 12 random nucleotides. At least 3 million CDR3-containing paired-end reads were obtained from each sample. The Mint cDNA synthesis kit, primed by a TRBC-specific oligonucleotide, was used to synthesize first-strand cDNA from all RNA. All cDNA was treated with uracil-DNA glycosylase and then went through a first 18-cycle PCR with the universal primers M1SS and BC2_uni_R. Per the source publication's procedure: Each sample was normalized by randomly selecting 1 million high-quality reads, each carrying a distinct molecular identifier. Reads sharing molecular identifiers were discarded rather than binned into consensus sequences. CDR3 identification, clonotype clustering and error correction used MiTCR with a Q25 quality threshold and the strictest error-elimination algorithm. A nonparametric unseen species model with Euler transformation was used to estimate lower-bound total TCR beta diversity. TCRdb reprocessing: public reads trimmed at Q25 with fastp, clones called with MiXCR, in-frame beta chains kept. One record per CDR3 amino acid sequence lists the most common genes and DNA. These V and J calls rely on TCRdb rather than the paper's analysis. For this sample there are around 1,000,000 distinct CDR3 sequences; almost 25% appear just once. The ten top clones hold around 0.7% of the sample.

Donors were a few dozen systemically healthy Caucasian individuals from Russia aged roughly 6 to 90 years. Approximately 9.3 milliliters of peripheral blood were drawn from each donor into EDTA-treated Vacutainer tubes. Ficoll-Paque density-gradient centrifugation was used to isolate PBMCs, with at least 7 million per sample. Trizol reagent was used to extract total RNA from PBMCs, with at least 5.5 micrograms per sample. Naive CD45RAhigh/CD27high T cell percentages were measured by flow cytometry on a PBMC aliquot from every donor. Relative to germline, V is 5 bases shorter and J is 2 bases shorter, with 15 bases between their ends. CDR1 MDHEN and CDR2 SYDVKM are derived from the germline V gene. From its cysteine to its phenylalanine, the CDR3 spans 15 amino acids. Only the CDR3 part of the read is kept: 45 bases, read in frame from the first base. These data were also reused for a study on T cells of mothers and their children. The second source states: Nine systemically healthy Caucasian individuals served as donors, namely three mothers together with their six children. cDNA synthesis used all of the extracted RNA, with around 1.6 ug of RNA in each 15 ul reaction. In the second PCR, the M1S primer added sample barcodes and 2-4 random nucleotides. Over 9 million TCR beta CDR3 reads came from each mother, compared with a few million reads from each child. Thymic selection similarly shapes TCR recombination output in related and unrelated pairs, with minor effect from inherited differences. Normalized repertoire overlap was always slightly but never significantly higher in related than unrelated mother-child pairs. No persistent microchimeric T cell clones were detected, at a sensitivity of around 100 clones per million clonotypes. The study used deep NGS to compare TCR beta repertoires of mothers and children, seeking features distinguishing related mother-child pairs from unrelated individuals. On average, the children were roughly 11 +/- 4 years old, while the mothers were around 42 +/- 4 years old. Libraries were sequenced on Illumina HiSeq 2000 with 100+100 nt paired-end reads after adapter ligation with NEBNext reagents. To prevent cross-contamination, the mother and child libraries were prepared a month apart and were sequenced in separate runs. Each donor had between 500,000 and 2,000,000 distinct TCR beta clonotypes identified. Naive TCR beta clonotypes were estimated from low-frequency clonotypes matched to each donor's FACS-determined naive share, without sorting.

The sample taken for sequencing was blood. The sequence joins TRBV28 to TRBJ1-1; the D gene remains uncertain. The TCR comes from a girl aged 2-10 years in good health. The CDR3 sequence is CASSVLGSGNTEAFF. The nucleotide sequence is given as TGTGCCAGCAGTGTTCTTGGCAGTGGAAACACTGAAGCTTTCTTT.